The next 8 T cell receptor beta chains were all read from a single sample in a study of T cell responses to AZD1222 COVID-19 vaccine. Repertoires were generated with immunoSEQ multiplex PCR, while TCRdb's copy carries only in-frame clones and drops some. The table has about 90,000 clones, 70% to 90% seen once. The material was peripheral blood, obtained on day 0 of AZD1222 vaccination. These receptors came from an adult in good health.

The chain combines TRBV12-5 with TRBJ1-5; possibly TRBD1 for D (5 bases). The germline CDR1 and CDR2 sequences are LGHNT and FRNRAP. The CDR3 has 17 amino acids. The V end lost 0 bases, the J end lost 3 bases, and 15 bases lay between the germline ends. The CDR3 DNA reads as TGTGCTAGTGGTTTGGTTCGAGACAGCCGAATCAATCAGCCCCAGCATTTT. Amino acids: CASGLVRDSRINQPQHF.

CDR3 amino acids: CASSLGALAVQETQYF. The CDR3 bases are TGCGCCAGCAGCTTGGGAGCGCTAGCGGTCCAAGAGACCCAGTACTTC. The chain carries TRBV5-1 and TRBJ2-5, with TRBD2 matching over 7 bases. Germline V gene data show CDR1 as SGHRS and CDR2 as YFSETQ. The CDR3 consists of 16 residues. V dropped 0 bases and J dropped 1; count of bases not matched to a gene: 6. Drawing the rest from reference TRBV5-1 and TRBJ2-5, the complete variable domain is KAGVTQTPRYLIKTRGQQVTLSCSPISGHRSVSWYQQTPGQGLQFLFEYFSETQRNKGNFPGRFSGRQFSNSRSEMNVSTLELGDSALYLCASSLGALAVQETQYFGPGTRLLVL.

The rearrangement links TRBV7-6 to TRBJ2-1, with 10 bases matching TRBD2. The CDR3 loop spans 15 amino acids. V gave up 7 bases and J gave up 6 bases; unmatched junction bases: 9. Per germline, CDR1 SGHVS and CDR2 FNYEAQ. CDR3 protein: CASTQGASGSNEQFF. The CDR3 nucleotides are TGTGCCAGCACCCAAGGGGCTAGCGGGAGCAATGAGCAGTTCTTC.

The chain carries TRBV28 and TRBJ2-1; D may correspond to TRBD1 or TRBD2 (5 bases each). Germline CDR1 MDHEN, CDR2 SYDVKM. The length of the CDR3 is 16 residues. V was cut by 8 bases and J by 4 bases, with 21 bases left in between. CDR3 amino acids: CASCTLMRGAYNEQFF. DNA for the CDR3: TGTGCCAGCTGTACCCTGATGAGGGGAGCTTACAATGAGCAGTTCTTC.

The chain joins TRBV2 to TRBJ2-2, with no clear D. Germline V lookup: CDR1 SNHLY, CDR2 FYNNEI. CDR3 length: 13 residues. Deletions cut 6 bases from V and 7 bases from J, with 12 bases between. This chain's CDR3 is CASRATIGGELFF. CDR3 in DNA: TGTGCCAGCAGAGCGACAATTGGCGGGGAGCTGTTTTTT. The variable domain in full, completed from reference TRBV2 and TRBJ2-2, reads EPEVTQTPSHQVTQMGQEVILRCVPISNHLYFYWYRQILGQKVEFLVSFYNNEISEKSEIFDDQFSVERPDGSNFTLKIRSTKLEDSAMYFCASRATIGGELFFGEGSRLTVL.

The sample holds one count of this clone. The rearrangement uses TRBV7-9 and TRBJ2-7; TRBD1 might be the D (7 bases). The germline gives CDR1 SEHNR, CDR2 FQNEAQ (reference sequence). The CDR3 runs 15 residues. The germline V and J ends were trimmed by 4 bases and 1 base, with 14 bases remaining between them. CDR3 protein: CASSYRETGSYEQYF. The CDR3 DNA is TGTGCCAGCAGCTACCGGGAGACAGGGTCCTACGAGCAGTACTTC. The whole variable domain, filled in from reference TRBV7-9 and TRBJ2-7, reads DTGVSQNPRHKITKRGQNVTFRCDPISEHNRLYWYRQTLGQGPEFLTYFQNEAQLEKSRLLSDRFSAERPKGSFSTLEIQRTEQGDSAMYLCASSYRETGSYEQYFGPGTRLTVT.

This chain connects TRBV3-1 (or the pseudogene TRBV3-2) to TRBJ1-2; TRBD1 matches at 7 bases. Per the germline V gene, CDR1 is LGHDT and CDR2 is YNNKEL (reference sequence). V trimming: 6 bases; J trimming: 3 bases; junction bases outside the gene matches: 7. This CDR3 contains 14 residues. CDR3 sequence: CASRGSQGHYGYTF. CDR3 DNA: TGTGCCAGCAGGGGATCACAGGGGCACTATGGCTACACCTTC.

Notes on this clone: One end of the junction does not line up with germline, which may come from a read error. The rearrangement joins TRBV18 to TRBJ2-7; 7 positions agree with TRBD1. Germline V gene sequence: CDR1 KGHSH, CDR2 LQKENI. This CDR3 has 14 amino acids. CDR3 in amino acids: CASSPSQGQRNHFF. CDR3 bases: TGTGCCAGCTCACCTAGCCAGGGACAGCGGAACCACTTTTTC.